This T cell receptor beta chain stems from a study of blood T cells in healthy people across ages. As for the study in general: With template switching, about one barcoded beta molecule was captured per two T cells. The study's findings and limits: With age, beta diversity per million T cells declined roughly linearly, significantly by 30 to 40.

Extracted total RNA amounted to at least 5.5 micrograms for each sample. V was cut by 0 bases and J by 11 bases, with 22 bases left in between. The CDR3 loop spans 16 amino acids. Germline CDR1 and CDR2: MNHEY and SVGEGT. A single count supports this clonotype. Its antigen is still unknown. Primers used in a second PCR of about 6 to 11 cycles were a sample-barcoded 5' primer and a J-beta primer mix. Using its own MiXCR run on the 5' RACE reads, TCRdb lists one record per CDR3 protein. The table has 1.2 million to 1.5 million distinct CDR3 sequences, around 59% seen once. Sequencing was done on a sample of blood. The J gene is TRBJ2-5, the V gene TRBV6-2 or TRBV6-3; D is uncertain. The receptor was derived from a man between 18 and 29 years old in good health. CDR3 residues: CASSYSVRSPLGEQYF. The CDR3 DNA reads TGTGCCAGCAGTTACTCGGTGAGGAGCCCGCTCGGTGAGCAGTACTTC.